Listed here are 21 T cell receptor beta chains from one sample, sequenced in a study of control samples from healthy donors and cancer patients. The protocol was immunoSEQ multiplex PCR, while the TCRdb copy is restricted to in-frame clones and leaves out a portion. The repertoire has over 80,000 clones, around 80% of them found once; the top ten carry about 2%. Source material: blood. These receptors came from a man aged 55 to 70 in good health.

This chain links TRBV7-8 with TRBJ2-4, with 9 positions matching TRBD1. Germline CDR1 and CDR2: SGHVS and FQNEAQ. J was trimmed by 8 bases and V by 5 bases; bases with no gene match: 4. The CDR3 is 13 amino acids. In DNA form, the CDR3 reads TGTGCCAGCAGCGAGGACAGGGGATACATTCAGTACTTC. Translating gives CASSEDRGYIQYF.

V is TRBV7-3 and J is TRBJ2-1, with TRBD2 identical over 10 bases. CDR1 and CDR2 (germline): SGHTA, FQGTGA. V lost 0 bases, J lost 10 bases, and 6 bases stayed unmatched. The CDR3 runs 15 residues. The CDR3 DNA sequence: TGTGCCAGCAGCTTAACTAGCGGGGGGTTAAGGGAGCAGTTCTTC. Amino acid sequence: CASSLTSGGLREQFF.

The V gene is TRBV27, the J gene TRBJ2-2; TRBD2 matches 13 bases. With 5 bases clipped from V and 4 bases from J, the junction kept 4 bases outside the gene matches. This CDR3 contains 16 residues. CDR1 and CDR2 (germline): MNHEY, SMNVEV (reference sequence). The CDR3 spells CASSPGTSGATGELFF. The CDR3 DNA is TGTGCCAGCAGTCCGGGGACTAGCGGGGCCACCGGGGAGCTGTTTTTT.

The chain combines TRBV6-1 with TRBJ2-1, with D perhaps matching TRBD2 (7 bases). CDR3 length: 15 residues. Germline CDR1 MNHNS, CDR2 SASEGT. The V end lost 3 bases, the J end lost 10 bases, and 19 bases lay between the germline ends. The CDR3 sequence: CASSDTWGGAWEQFF. The CDR3 coding sequence is TGTGCCAGCAGTGACACCTGGGGGGGGGCATGGGAGCAGTTCTTC.

The CDR3 nucleotides are TGTGCCAGCAGCTTAGCGTGGGGACAGGGATACGAGCAGTACTTC. Translated, it gives CASSLAWGQGYEQYF. The chain couples TRBV7-9 to TRBJ2-7; 9 bases are shared with TRBD1. The V and J ends lost 0 bases and 4 bases, in that order; junction bases with no gene match: 4. The CDR3 covers 15 residues. Germline V gene lookup returns CDR1 SEHNR and CDR2 FQNEAQ (reference sequence).

The J gene is TRBJ2-2, the V gene TRBV7-9, with 7 bases lining up with TRBD2. The CDR3 is 18 residues long. The germline V gene encodes CDR1 SEHNR and CDR2 FQNEAQ (reference sequence). With V trimmed by 7 bases and J by 0 bases, 14 bases remained unmatched. In nucleotides, the CDR3 is TGTGCCAGCACCTCTAGGGCTAGCGGAACCGCGAACACCGGGGAGCTGTTTTTT. Translation: CASTSRASGTANTGELFF.

The chain employs TRBV4-1 and TRBJ2-5; TRBD1 matches at 9 bases. The CDR3 is made up of 14 amino acids. V was pared by 4 bases and J by 2 bases, with 2 bases of the junction left unmatched. The germline gives CDR1 MGHRA, CDR2 YSYEKL. DNA of the CDR3: TGCGCCAGCAGCCCCGGGACAGGGCAAGAGACCCAGTACTTC. Its protein is CASSPGTGQETQYF.

The chain is built from TRBV3-1 (or the pseudogene TRBV3-2) and TRBJ2-2; the D gene could be TRBD1 or TRBD2 (5 bases each). The CDR3 loop spans 15 amino acids. The V gene's germline CDR1 is LGHDT and CDR2 YNNKEL (reference sequence). V lost 7 bases and J 3 bases, leaving 15 bases between the germline ends. CDR3 sequence reads: CASTPPGTHTGELFF. The CDR3 DNA sequence: TGTGCCAGCACTCCTCCCGGGACCCACACCGGGGAGCTGTTTTTT.

This clone has just one count. The chain joins TRBV19 to TRBJ1-5; 7 bases match TRBD1. J gave up 5 bases and V 5 bases, and 3 bases lay outside the gene matches. The germline gives CDR1 LNHDA, CDR2 SQIVND (reference sequence). There are 13 residues in the CDR3. The CDR3 reads CASSSGGYQPQHF. In nucleotides, the CDR3 is TGTGCCAGTAGTTCAGGGGGATATCAGCCCCAGCATTTT.

The J gene is TRBJ1-5, the V gene TRBV30, with 7 bases matching TRBD1. This CDR3 contains 13 residues. Germline values: CDR1 GTSNPN, CDR2 SVGIG (reference sequence). The trim removed 1 base at V and 5 bases at J, leaving 2 bases unmatched. CDR3 nucleotide sequence: TGTGCCTGGAGTGGTGACAGGGATCAGCCCCAGCATTTT. Encoded protein: CAWSGDRDQPQHF.

J is TRBJ1-4 and V is TRBV5-4, with D unresolved. The V end was cut by 2 bases, the J end by 12 bases, with 17 bases between. The CDR3 length is 14 residues. Germline CDR1 reads SGHNT; CDR2 reads YYREEE (reference sequence). The CDR3 sequence is CASSLGFSGRELFF. Written as DNA, the CDR3 is TGTGCCAGCAGCTTAGGGTTTTCGGGGAGGGAACTGTTTTTT.

The chain joins TRBV6-5 to TRBJ1-4, with D unclear. Deletions cut 8 bases from V and 5 bases from J, with 15 bases between. Germline loops: CDR1 MNHEY, CDR2 SVGAGI. The CDR3 contains 14 residues. The CDR3 DNA is TGTGCCAGCGCAAACGAGGGATTGAATGAAAAACTGTTTTTT. Translating gives CASANEGLNEKLFF.

This clone was seen a few times. The J gene is TRBJ1-1, the V gene TRBV2, with TRBD1 matching over 10 bases. The J segment lost 5 bases and the V segment lost 4 bases, leaving 10 bases of the junction unmatched. This CDR3 is built from 16 residues. From germline, CDR1 is SNHLY and CDR2 FYNNEI. The CDR3: CASSVPYGQGGTEAFF. CDR3 DNA sequence: TGTGCCAGCAGTGTCCCGTACGGACAGGGGGGGACTGAAGCTTTCTTT. The variable domain in full, completed from reference TRBV2 and TRBJ1-1, reads EPEVTQTPSHQVTQMGQEVILRCVPISNHLYFYWYRQILGQKVEFLVSFYNNEISEKSEIFDDQFSVERPDGSNFTLKIRSTKLEDSAMYFCASSVPYGQGGTEAFFGQGTRLTVV.

The gene calls are TRBV12-3 or TRBV12-4 and TRBJ2-2, with 9 bases matching TRBD2. V lost 8 bases and J lost 5; bases outside the gene matches: 3. The CDR3 extends over 13 amino acids. The CDR3, as DNA: TGTGCCAGCGTCGCGGGGGGGACCGGGGAGCTGTTTTTT. This gives the protein CASVAGGTGELFF.

The chain carries TRBV6-1 and TRBJ1-1; no clear D gene. Trimming removed 0 bases from V and 0 bases from J, with 8 bases in between. Germline CDR1 MNHNS, CDR2 SASEGT. This CDR3 has 15 amino acids. The CDR3 reads CASSEATIMNTEAFF. CDR3 sequence (DNA): TGTGCCAGCAGTGAAGCGACGATCATGAACACTGAAGCTTTCTTT.

The chain uses TRBV4-1 and TRBJ1-2; D is undetermined. Per germline, CDR1 MGHRA and CDR2 YSYEKL. This CDR3 spans 16 amino acids. Trimming removed 0 bases at V and 5 bases at J, with 16 bases between. The CDR3 loop reads CASSQEGGPGNYGYTF. DNA of the CDR3: TGCGCCAGCAGCCAAGAGGGAGGCCCCGGAAATTATGGCTACACCTTC.

The V gene is TRBV5-6, the J gene TRBJ2-7; tentatively, D is TRBD1 (5 bases). Germline lookup yields CDR1 SGHDT and CDR2 YYEEEE. The CDR3 is 14 amino acids. The V gene lost 2 bases and the J gene lost 0 bases, with 9 bases spanning the gap. This CDR3 is CASSFQGNSYEQYF. The DNA for the CDR3 is TGTGCCAGCAGCTTTCAGGGAAACTCCTACGAGCAGTACTTC.

This chain uses TRBV3-1 (or the pseudogene TRBV3-2) with TRBJ2-5; possibly TRBD2 for D (6 bases). The CDR3 has 15 amino acids. Trimming took 8 bases from V and 0 from J, leaving 16 bases between them. Germline V gene data show CDR1 as LGHDT and CDR2 as YNNKEL (reference sequence). In DNA form, the CDR3 reads TGTGCCAGCGGCGAGAGCGGGCCGTACCAAGAGACCCAGTACTTC. Amino acids: CASGESGPYQETQYF.

This chain uses TRBV6-2 or TRBV6-3 with TRBJ2-1, with 10 bases matching TRBD2. The junction had 4 bases not matched to a gene; V was cut back by 4 bases and J by 4 bases. The CDR3 extends over 15 amino acids. Germline assignment: CDR1 MNHEY and CDR2 SVGEGT. CDR3 sequence: CASSSTSGKYNEQFF. CDR3 nucleotide sequence: TGTGCCAGCAGTTCTACTAGCGGGAAATACAATGAGCAGTTCTTC.

J is TRBJ2-7 and V is TRBV10-2; 10 bases are shared with TRBD2. The CDR3 runs to 15 residues. The germline V gene encodes CDR1 WSHSY and CDR2 SAAADI. After removal of 6 bases from V and 3 bases from J, the junction contained 8 bases not matched to a gene. CDR3 in DNA: TGCGCCAGCAGCAGCCCAGCGGGAGGGGGCTACGAGCAGTACTTC. Encoded protein: CASSSPAGGGYEQYF.

The CDR3 DNA follows: TGTGCCAGCAGTTATCGTAGGTCTGGGAAAGAGACCCAGTACTTC. Translated, it gives CASSYRRSGKETQYF. The V and J genes are TRBV6-5 and TRBJ2-5; D gene unclear. The germline V gene encodes CDR1 MNHEY and CDR2 SVGAGI. This CDR3 spans 15 amino acids. V lost 3 bases and J 3 bases, leaving 14 bases between the germline ends.